This T cell receptor beta chain was recovered during a study of radiation and T cells in renal cell carcinoma. This table comes from immunoSEQ multiplex PCR, and its TCRdb copy is limited to in-frame clones, with some not included. Here the sample spans just under 150,000 clones, 75% to 90% being singletons. In germline, CDR1 is SGHRS, CDR2 YFSETQ. The CDR3 is 15 residues long. Trimming cost V 0 bases and J 2 bases, with 10 bases left between them. The time point denotes: blood 4 weeks post-SBRT, at nephrectomy. Regarding treatment: 15 Gy SBRT to primary tumor, nephrectomy 4 weeks later. Nephrectomy followed 15 Gy stereotactic body radiation by 4 weeks. Serial blood draws occurred at baseline and 2 and 4 weeks post-SBRT.

The chain has TRBV5-1 and TRBJ2-3, with TRBD1 as a possible D gene (5 bases). Material: blood, obtained from a patient whose treatment included radiotherapy and nephrectomy. This clonotype was sampled from a woman between 45 and 60 years old with renal cell carcinoma. CDR3 sequence: CASSLASGFTDTQYF. CDR3 coding DNA: TGCGCCAGCAGCTTGGCCTCAGGGTTCACAGATACGCAGTATTTT.